This T cell receptor beta chain was sequenced during a study of cytomegalovirus exposure and HLA in healthy donors (dated by TCRdb to about 2017). Study-wide context: In an earlier analysis of roughly 500 of the donors, 250 to 300 Gb of sequence data and approximately 100 million unique TCR beta sequences from about 180 million T cells were reported. About 330 gigabases of sequencing data and approximately 92 million unique TCR sequences made up an early release that covered under 750 HLA-typed donors. Of the approximately 400 genotyped donors, roughly 85% fell in the genetic ancestry cluster associated with self-reported Caucasian donors. The study aimed to test whether cataloging public T cell receptors could reveal signatures of past pathogen exposure. The study used immunosequencing to profile the T cell repertoires of approximately 630 subjects and linked those repertoires to cytomegalovirus serostatus. Besides the first cohort of hundreds of subjects, a separate validation cohort made up of over 95 different subjects was used. The study combined high-throughput TCR immunosequencing, statistical association of individual TCRs with disease status, and machine learning to predict cytomegalovirus infection status. To study patterns of TCR occurrence, a later analysis re-analyzed previously published TCR beta repertoires from around 660 donors and added high-resolution HLA genotyping. Rather than drawing on any new phenotypic data, the later analysis identified candidate immune exposures from TCR beta sequences and the way those sequences occurred across donors. An earlier analysis of approximately 630 of the donors applied high-throughput TCR beta sequencing to assess whether each TCR beta V gene segment acted as functional or pseudogenic. Alongside the repertoire data, information on donor age, sex, ethnicity and CMV serostatus was compiled. A later genetic analysis took genome-wide SNP genotypes for about three fifths of the 666 donors and used that subset as a discovery cohort. All discovery cohort repertoires had been generated using a single sequencing platform. Both class I and class II loci were covered by HLA typing, at four-digit resolution. Typing coverage varied by locus: roughly 629-640 donors for A, B, C, DRB1 and DQB1; roughly 500 for DQA1; over 600 for DPA1; approximately 490 for DPB1. Several DR-DQ haplotypes were handled as single units for association and clustering, since linkage in the cohort was strong. Across 398 genotyped donors of the cohort, an average of approximately 240,000 unique TCR beta nucleotide sequences per donor were sequenced, and roughly 20% of those sequences were non-productive. Paper-wide results and their limitations: A cluster of highly shared sequence variants was judged likely to represent a technical artifact of the sequencing pipeline. Broadly in line with IMGT annotations, most TCR beta V segments showed up in productive rearrangements about 87% or about 30% of the time in an earlier analysis of approximately 640 of the donors. It was suggested by the authors that the approach could potentially be generalized to other disease states and immunological phenotypes. In a later analysis, most CMV-associated TCR beta chains were found to appear HLA-restricted, with HLA associations seemingly driven largely by CMV exposure. Several of the top co-occurrence clusters appeared to be linked to parvovirus B19, influenza, CMV and Epstein-Barr virus, according to a later analysis. Linkage disequilibrium might explain the correlated functional status among segregating V segments, but an unknown experimental factor could not be excluded. The study gave a list of about 160 TCR beta chains associated with cytomegalovirus. Because counts were too low, 15 to 20 rarely observed V segments, including chromosome 9 orphons, were excluded from the earlier analysis of around 640 of the donors. At a false discovery rate of 0.05, a later analysis linked around 17,000 TCR beta sequences to specific HLA alleles. In both the original and validation cohorts, the classifier was reported to diagnose cytomegalovirus status with high specificity and sensitivity. Roughly uniform sequencing depth across donors was assumed in presence/absence analyses, although this assumption may not hold. For the cohort, immune exposure information was limited to CMV serostatus. Most TCR sequences were observed very rarely across donors, whereas some public TCRs were present in many individuals. Only TCR beta chains were sequenced in this cohort, and the absence of alpha or paired-chain data limited detectable features. Strong co-occurrence of HLA alleles, especially DR and DQ, made assigning TCR associations to individual alleles difficult. A later analysis found that TCR association rates varied across HLA loci, with DRB1 alleles showing the most associated TCRs and HLA-C alleles the fewest. Because HLA typing was missing for some donors at each locus, association tests included only the typed subset. Some IMGT-functional V segments, including TRBV6-2 and TRBV6-3, could not be distinguished by the 87-base-pair reads and were therefore excluded. Compared with equally common non-associated chains, HLA-associated TCR beta chains in a later analysis were more clonally expanded and had lower generation probabilities. A further reported finding was that TCR beta sequences accurately predicted the HLA-A and HLA-B alleles for most subjects in the first cohort. A later genetic analysis reported fewer N-insertions in productive TCRs among donors in an Asian-associated ancestry cluster than the roughly 640-donor mean. In a later genetic analysis, a missense DCLRE1C variant was associated with V-gene and J-gene trimming of TCR beta chains, and the association was replicated in an independent cohort. In vitro tests confirmed that a few of the cytomegalovirus-associated TCR beta chains recognize cytomegalovirus antigens.

In regard to this clone: What this receptor recognizes is not known. No much larger clone is present one base from it, and per-base qualities are unavailable.

The cohort consisted of 650 to 700 healthy bone marrow donors. All cohort members were sampled while nominally healthy, although unrecorded immune exposures were likely present. The donor was CMV seronegative and was included in the group of under 450 seronegative cohort members. Every donor gave a peripheral blood sample, and the peripheral blood mononuclear cells from that sample were used for TCR beta sequencing. The Qiagen DNeasy Blood Extraction Kit was used to extract genomic DNA from the blood cell samples. The cysteine opens and the phenylalanine closes a CDR3 of 16 amino acids. Only the CDR3 DNA is retained, 48 bases long and in frame from the first base. The junction shows trimming of 4 bases on V and 3 bases on J, plus 19 bases between the germline ends. Via the germline V gene, CDR1 is KGHSY and CDR2 FQNENV. The library was made by the immunoSEQ multiplex PCR assay. The multiplex PCR relied on a mix of 60 forward primers for TCR Vbeta segments and 13 reverse primers for TCR Jbeta segments. The CDR3 region of rearranged TCR beta genes was amplified from genomic DNA with a multiplex PCR assay. The Illumina HiSeq System was used to sequence the amplified TCR beta libraries as 87-base-pair reads. Per the source publication's procedure: A later analysis counted 75 million to 100 million unique TCR beta chains across the 700 or so repertoires, and some 11 million of these chains were shared by at least two donors. Raw reads were error-corrected and collapsed into unique sequences with a nearest-neighbor algorithm that merged closely related sequences to remove PCR and sequencing errors. CDR3 sequences were aligned to IMGT reference sequences to assign V, D and J gene segments. Each retained sequence needed at least a six-nucleotide match to both a V gene segment and a J gene segment. A rearrangement was called productive if the CDR3 had no stop codons and remained in frame with V and J, and every other rearrangement was called non-productive. CDR3 was defined by IMGT convention, running from the second conserved V-encoded cysteine to the conserved J-encoded phenylalanine. Sequences without an unambiguous match to a single V gene segment were excluded from the earlier analysis of almost 600 of the donors. An earlier analysis of 587 of the donors classified V segments as functional when productive rearrangements were above 56.7% and as segregating when the standard deviation between donors was above 5%. To diagnose cytomegalovirus status from the catalog of TCR beta chain sequences, a statistical classification framework was built. A later analysis assigned V and J genes by comparing TCR nucleotide sequences with IMGT/GENE-DB human TR gene sequences. The TCRdist pipeline was used in a later analysis to assign CDR3 sequences and most-parsimonious VDJ recombination scenarios. In a later analysis, each TCR beta chain was defined by its CDR3 amino acid sequence together with its V-gene family, and reads without a unique V-gene family were excluded. In a later analysis, approximately 590 highly shared, low-generation-probability nucleotide sequences were removed to address suspected cross-contamination and a sequencing artifact. In a later analysis, a clonal expansion index for each public chain was calculated from normalized within-repertoire ranks of inferred template counts. A later analysis computed generation probabilities with a VDJ recombination model fitted to out-of-frame rearrangements, and checked the results against IGoR. Hypergeometric tests were used in a later analysis to score TCR-TCR, TCR-HLA and TCR-CMV co-occurrence, with a repertoire-size bias correction applied to the TCR pairs. In a later analysis, false discovery rates were estimated by permuting HLA or CMV assignments 20 times. In a later analysis, co-occurring TCRs were grouped with DBSCAN, and TCRdist sequence similarity was added when clustering was performed within HLA-allele-positive subsets. For co-occurrence clustering, repertoires with fewer than 30,000 or more than 120,000 public chains were excluded, along with roughly five repertoires with anomalous nucleotide sharing. In its TCRdb copy, this immuneACCESS table keeps in-frame sequences only and misses some clones. Where compared with another copy, unresolved V genes explain less than half of these, and the others have no known cause. The DNA was the basis for D and trimming; V, J and clone size are from that table. This sample is represented by about 140,000 clones; 70% to 85% of them were singletons. The ten largest clones represent approximately 1.8% of the sample.

The chain was built from TRBV16 and TRBJ2-7; no D gene can be assigned with confidence. This receptor was taken from a man aged 40-49 years in good health and CMV-seronegative. Sequencing input: PBMCs. CDR3 region: CASSPNWAGKIYEQYF. The DNA is as follows: TGTGCCAGCAGCCCCAACTGGGCTGGAAAAATCTACGAGCAGTACTTC.